This T cell receptor (beta chain) was obtained from a study of blood T cell repertoires in COVID-19. Study overall: Sources were T cells, B-cell-depleted T cells, or PBMCs; the material itself was cDNA or gDNA.

The germline V and J ends were trimmed by 6 bases and 9 bases, with 18 bases remaining between them. Per germline, CDR1 GTSNPN and CDR2 SVGIG (reference sequence). CDR3 length: 13 amino acids. Sequencing used immunoSEQ multiplex PCR; TCRdb keeps in-frame clones, though not all of them. The sample holds 90,000 to 130,000 clones, 60% to 85% seen once. V gene TRBV30 combines with J gene TRBJ2-1, with D perhaps TRBD1 (5 bases). Input material: peripheral blood. The receptor's source is a woman aged 40 to 50 with acute or convalescent COVID-19. CDR3 amino acids: CACRPDSTVEQFF. The CDR3 DNA is TGTGCCTGCCGACCCGACAGCACGGTTGAGCAGTTCTTC.